This T cell receptor (beta chain) was identified during a study of T-cell memory formation after mild COVID-19. The CDR3 is 14 amino acids. V gave up 2 bases and J gave up 6 bases, with 8 bases separating them. Germline CDR1 and CDR2: MNHNY and SVGAGI (reference sequence). This clonotype appeared a few times. MiXCR was run by TCRdb on the 5' RACE reads, yielding one entry per CDR3 protein. The sample includes about 600,000 distinct CDR3 sequences, roughly 21% of them seen just once. This receptor was identified in an adult woman who had mild COVID-19 (a few samples of this study predate the infection). Cell type and time point are not known. The sequenced sample consisted of PBMCs or a T cell subset sorted from them (not recorded which). V and J are TRBV6-6 and TRBJ1-6; D not certain. The CDR3 DNA follows: TGTGCCAGCAGTTACCGGCAGACTAATTCACCCCTCCACTTT. Translated: CASSYRQTNSPLHF.